The sample holds a few counts of the clone carrying this TCR beta chain. What it binds is unknown. TCRdb used MiXCR to reprocess the reads, holding one entry per CDR3 protein. This sample has about half a million distinct CDR3 sequences; 30% to 40% occur once, and the top ten carry 17%. The sample originates from a study of T cell repertoires in cytomegalovirus infection. Study as a whole: Recently identified HLA-C-restricted CMV epitopes were among the peptides used. Public TCR beta signatures were indicative of both CMV infection and a matching HLA type. Study outcomes and limitations: Clonotype analysis showed dominance of the ex vivo response by HLA-C-restricted CMV-specific TCR beta clonotypes. Pooled public TCR beta family frequency picked out CMV carriers with the relevant HLA.

The CDR3 consists of 16 residues. V lost 1 base, J lost 4 bases, and 14 bases lay in between. The germline V gene has CDR1 SGHTA and CDR2 FQGNSA. The rearrangement joins TRBV7-2 to TRBJ1-3; tentatively, D is TRBD1 (6 bases). This TCR came from a human donor in good health (CMV status not recorded). Some clones in this sample may be carry-over from other donors' samples. This material consisted of cultured PBMCs, taken from culture after CMV antigen stimulation. DNA of the CDR3: TGTGCCAGCAGCTTAGGCCCGGGGGGCTTCGGAAACACCATATATTTT. This translates into CASSLGPGGFGNTIYF.